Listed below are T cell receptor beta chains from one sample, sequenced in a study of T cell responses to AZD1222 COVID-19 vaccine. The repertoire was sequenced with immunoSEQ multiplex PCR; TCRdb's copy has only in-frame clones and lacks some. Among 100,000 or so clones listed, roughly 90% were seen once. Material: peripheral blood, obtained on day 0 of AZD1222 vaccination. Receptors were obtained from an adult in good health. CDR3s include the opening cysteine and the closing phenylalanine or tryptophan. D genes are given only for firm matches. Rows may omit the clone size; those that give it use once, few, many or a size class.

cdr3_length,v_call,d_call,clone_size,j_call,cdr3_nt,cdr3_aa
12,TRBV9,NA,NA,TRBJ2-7,TGTGCCAGCGGTCCCAGCTCCTACGAGCAGTACTTC,CASGPSSYEQYF
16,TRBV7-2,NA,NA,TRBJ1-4,TGTGCCAGCAGCGGCAGGGATTCTGCAACTAATGAAAAACTGTTTTTT,CASSGRDSATNEKLFF
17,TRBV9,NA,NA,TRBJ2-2,TGTGCCAGCAGCGTAGGGTGTTGTCAGCTGAACACCGGGGAGCTGTTTTTT,CASSVGCCQLNTGELFF
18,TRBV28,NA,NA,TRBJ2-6,TGTGCCAGCAGTTTTTTCCTGACAGTCCCCTCTGGGGCCAACGTCCTGACTTTC,CASSFFLTVPSGANVLTF
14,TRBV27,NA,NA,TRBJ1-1,TGTGCCAGCAGCTTCCGGGACGGTTACACTGAAGCTTTCTTT,CASSFRDGYTEAFF
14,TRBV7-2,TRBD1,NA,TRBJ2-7,TGTGCCAGCAGACCCGACAGGGGACGGTACGAGCAGTACTTC,CASRPDRGRYEQYF
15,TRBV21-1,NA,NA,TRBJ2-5,TGTGCCAGCAGCAAAGAGGGGGCCTTCCAAGAGACCCAGTACTTC,CASSKEGAFQETQYF
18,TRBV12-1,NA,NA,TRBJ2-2,TGTGCCAGCAGCGTCACGAGCGGGGGGGCCCGGGGCACCGGGGAGCTGTTTTTT,CASSVTSGGARGTGELFF
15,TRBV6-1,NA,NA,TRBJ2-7,TGTGCCAGCAGTGAATCGGGCGTGACAGGATACGAGCAGTACTTC,CASSESGVTGYEQYF
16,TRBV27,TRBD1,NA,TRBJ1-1,TGTGCCAGCAGTCCCCAACGACAGGGGATGAACACTGAAGCTTTCTTT,CASSPQRQGMNTEAFF
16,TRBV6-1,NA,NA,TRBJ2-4,TGTGCCAGCAGTGAAGGGGTAGACTTAGCCAAAAACATTCAGTACTTC,CASSEGVDLAKNIQYF
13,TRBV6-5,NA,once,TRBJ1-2,TGTGCCAGCAGAGAGTCCTTGCGCTATGGCTACACCTTC,CASRESLRYGYTF
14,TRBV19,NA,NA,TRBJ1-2,TGTGCCAGTAATTACCACTCCGAGGGCTATGGCTACACCTTC,CASNYHSEGYGYTF
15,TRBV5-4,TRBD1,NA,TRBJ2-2,TGTGCCAGCAGCTTGTTACAGGGGAGCACCGGGGAGCTGTTTTTT,CASSLLQGSTGELFF
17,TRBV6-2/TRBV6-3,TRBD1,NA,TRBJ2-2,TGTGCCAGCAGTCCCCTCCCCCGGACAGGGGGCTCCGGGGAGCTGTTTTTT,CASSPLPRTGGSGELFF
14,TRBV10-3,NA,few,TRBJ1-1,TGTGCCATCAGGGACGTCAACAGTCACACTGAAGCTTTCTTT,CAIRDVNSHTEAFF
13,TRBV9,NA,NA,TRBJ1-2,TGTGCCAGCAGCCCGGGGGGGATGGGTGGCTACACCTTC,CASSPGGMGGYTF
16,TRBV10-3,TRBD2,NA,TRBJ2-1,TGTGCCATCAGGGCTGAGCGGGGGGGGACCTACAATGAGCAGTTCTTC,CAIRAERGGTYNEQFF
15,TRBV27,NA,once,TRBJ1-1,TGTGCCAGCAGTAGGGGAAAGCCCGGGACTGATGAAGCTTTCTTT,CASSRGKPGTDEAFF
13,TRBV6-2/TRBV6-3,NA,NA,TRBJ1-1,TGTGCCAGCAGTTACTCCTACGGCACTGAAGCTTTCTTT,CASSYSYGTEAFF
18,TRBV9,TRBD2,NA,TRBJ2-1,TGTGCCAGCAGCGTAGTGGGACTAGCGGGGGGAGGCTACAATGAGCAGTTCTTC,CASSVVGLAGGGYNEQFF
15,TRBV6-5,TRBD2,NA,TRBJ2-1,TGTGCCAGCAGTTACTCTAGCGGGGGGGCGCGGGAGCAGTTCTTC,CASSYSSGGAREQFF
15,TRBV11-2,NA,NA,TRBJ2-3,TGTGCCAGCAGCCCACCGGACAGCTACACAGATACGCAGTATTTT,CASSPPDSYTDTQYF